These 22 T cell receptor beta chains were sequenced from one sample in a study of cytotoxic CD8 clonotypes in ibrutinib-treated CLL. The data were produced by immunoSEQ multiplex PCR, yet TCRdb's version contains in-frame clones alone and is incomplete. Of 200,000 to 250,000 clones detected, roughly three quarters appear once; the ten largest clones hold roughly 6.4%. The specimen was PBMCs, collected after 12 months of ibrutinib treatment. These TCRs come from a human donor with chronic lymphocytic leukemia.

The chain links TRBV4-2 to TRBJ2-1; D is unclear. Per the germline V gene, CDR1 is LGHNA and CDR2 is YNFKEQ. This CDR3 has 15 residues. V lost 4 bases and J 2 bases, leaving 12 bases between the germline ends. The CDR3 sequence is CASSPPRRTYNEQFF. In DNA form, the CDR3 reads TGTGCCAGCAGCCCCCCCCGGCGAACCTACAATGAGCAGTTCTTC.

This clone occurred once. V gene TRBV28 combines with J gene TRBJ1-2; D gene uncertain. CDR3 length: 15 residues. Trimming took off 5 bases at V and 8 bases at J, with 21 bases between the two ends. Germline V gene data show CDR1 as MDHEN and CDR2 as SYDVKM. CDR3 DNA sequence: TGTGCCAGCAGTCAGGTTGACGGGCCCCAAGGGGGCTACACCTTC. Its translation is CASSQVDGPQGGYTF.

The rearrangement joins TRBV7-2 to TRBJ2-7; tentatively, D is TRBD1 (6 bases). This CDR3 comprises 14 residues. CDR1 is SGHTA, CDR2 FQGNSA, per germline. V lost 5 bases and J 2 bases, leaving 13 bases between the germline ends. CDR3 amino acids: CASSNRDGPYEQYF. CDR3 sequence (DNA): TGTGCCAGCAGCAACAGGGACGGACCCTACGAGCAGTACTTC.

The gene calls are TRBV10-2 and TRBJ2-7, with 7 positions matching TRBD2. This CDR3 has 14 residues. Losses at the gene ends were 7 bases for V and 4 bases for J; bases not matched to a gene: 10. Germline assignment: CDR1 WSHSY and CDR2 SAAADI. CDR3 loop: CASKRLAALYEQYF. The CDR3 coding sequence is TGCGCCAGCAAACGGCTAGCGGCTCTTTACGAGCAGTACTTC.

The chain has TRBV7-2 and TRBJ2-7, with TRBD2 matching 11 bases. Germline assignment: CDR1 SGHTA and CDR2 FQGNSA. V was pared by 5 bases and J by 0 bases, with 12 bases of the junction left unmatched. The CDR3 sequence is 18 residues long. CDR3: CASSNAASGRIRSYEQYF. The CDR3 region has the DNA TGTGCCAGCAGCAATGCGGCTAGCGGGAGGATTCGCTCCTACGAGCAGTACTTC.

V is TRBV5-4 and J is TRBJ1-1; 8 nucleotides agree with TRBD1. The CDR3 consists of 15 residues. J gave up 5 bases and V 0 bases, and 6 bases lay outside the gene matches. Germline assignment: CDR1 SGHNT and CDR2 YYREEE (reference sequence). CDR3 loop: CASSLGRGQRTEAFF. CDR3 nucleotides: TGTGCCAGCAGCTTGGGCAGGGGGCAGAGGACTGAAGCTTTCTTT.

The V gene is TRBV28, the J gene TRBJ2-7; 13 positions agree with TRBD2. The CDR3 loop spans 14 amino acids. The V segment lost 8 bases and the J segment 7 bases; nucleotides outside the gene matches: 8. CDR1 and CDR2 from the germline V gene are MDHEN and SYDVKM. The CDR3 coding sequence is TGTGCCAGCGGAAGACTAGCGGGAGGAGGTGAGCAGTACTTC. Its translation: CASGRLAGGGEQYF.

V and J are TRBV5-4 and TRBJ1-1; D is unresolved. Trimming stripped 4 bases from V and 2 bases from J, with 15 bases between. Per germline, CDR1 SGHNT and CDR2 YYREEE (reference sequence). This CDR3 region has 15 residues. The CDR3 is CASSDGQAANTEAFF. In nucleotides, the CDR3 is TGTGCCAGCAGCGACGGGCAGGCGGCAAACACTGAAGCTTTCTTT.

V is TRBV25-1 and J is TRBJ1-1; D gene ambiguous. There are 14 residues in the CDR3. CDR1 and CDR2 (germline): MGHDK, SYGVNS. V lost 7 bases to trimming and J lost 0 bases, with 12 bases between them. The CDR3 protein is CASTQASMNTEAFF. The DNA for the CDR3 is TGTGCCAGCACCCAGGCCTCCATGAACACTGAAGCTTTCTTT.

This clone was found a few times. This specimen includes other DNA sequences encoding the same CDR3. The chain couples TRBV6-6 to TRBJ2-5; D is uncertain. The CDR3 totals 11 residues. V lost 2 bases and J 5 bases, leaving 3 bases between the germline ends. Germline CDR1 reads MNHNY; CDR2 reads SVGAGI (reference sequence). CDR3 coding DNA: TGTGCCAGCAGTTACCGGGAGACCCAGTACTTC. Amino acids: CASSYRETQYF.

V gene TRBV7-3 combines with J gene TRBJ2-7, with D hard to call. The germline CDR1 and CDR2 sequences are SGHTA and FQGTGA. The CDR3 is 11 residues long. V was cut by 5 bases and J by 5 bases, with 7 bases left in between. The CDR3 bases are TGTGCCAGCAGCCGAGAAAACGAGCAGTACTTC. It is translated as CASSRENEQYF.

The chain has TRBV18 and TRBJ1-2, with TRBD1 matching 8 bases. After removal of 6 bases from V and 6 bases from J, the junction contained 9 bases not matched to a gene. Germline CDR1 and CDR2: KGHSH and LQKENI. The CDR3 has 14 residues. In DNA form, the CDR3 reads TGTGCCAGCTCCCCGGGGACAGGACTCGATGGCTACACCTTC. Encoded protein: CASSPGTGLDGYTF.

This clone was observed a few times. The rearrangement joins TRBV18 to TRBJ1-5, with no clear D. V gave up 5 bases and J gave up 5 bases, with 10 bases separating them. CDR1 KGHSH and CDR2 LQKENI come from the germline V gene. CDR3 length equals 13 residues. CDR3 in amino acids: CASSKGNDQPQHF. The CDR3 bases are TGTGCCAGCTCAAAAGGGAACGATCAGCCCCAGCATTTT.

The rearrangement joins TRBV19 to TRBJ2-1, with 11 bases aligning to TRBD2. With 8 bases clipped from V and 3 bases from J, the junction kept 15 bases outside the gene matches. CDR3 size: 18 residues. Germline V CDR1 and CDR2: LNHDA, SQIVND (reference sequence). In DNA form, the CDR3 reads TGTGCCAGTCCACCCGGGACTAGCGGCCTTCCCGGCTACAATGAGCAGTTCTTC. Protein: CASPPGTSGLPGYNEQFF.

V usage is TRBV28 and J usage is TRBJ1-5; no clear D gene. Trimming stripped 7 bases from V and 4 bases from J, with 8 bases between. Germline CDR1 reads MDHEN; CDR2 reads SYDVKM. The CDR3 runs 12 residues. This CDR3 reads CASNGGNQPQHF. Here the CDR3 DNA reads TGTGCCAGCAACGGTGGGAATCAGCCCCAGCATTTT.

The chain combines TRBV7-2 with TRBJ2-7; TRBD1 matches at 12 bases. With V trimmed by 5 bases and J by 4 bases, 3 bases remained unmatched. CDR1 is SGHTA and CDR2 is FQGNSA in the germline V gene. This CDR3 is built from 14 residues. CDR3 sequence reads: CASSRDRGQYEQYF. Here the CDR3 DNA reads TGTGCCAGCAGCCGGGACAGGGGGCAGTACGAGCAGTACTTC.

The V and J genes are TRBV6-5 and TRBJ2-7; D ambiguous. This CDR3 comprises 15 residues. Germline loops: CDR1 MNHEY, CDR2 SVGAGI. Trimming took 4 bases from V and 4 from J, leaving 17 bases between them. As DNA, the CDR3 is TGTGCCAGCAGTTTATCCCCTCCTCTCAGATACGAGCAGTACTTC. This sequence encodes CASSLSPPLRYEQYF.

The rearrangement joins TRBV7-2 to TRBJ2-5; D is tentatively TRBD1 or TRBD2 (5 bases each). Germline V gene data show CDR1 as SGHTA and CDR2 as FQGNSA. V was clipped by 1 base and J by 5 bases, with 11 bases between them. The CDR3 covers 14 residues. This chain's CDR3 is CASSLGGKEETQYF. CDR3 nucleotides: TGTGCCAGCAGCTTAGGGGGGAAGGAGGAGACCCAGTACTTC.

This clone was detected once. This CDR3 is also generated by other DNA sequences in the sample. V usage is TRBV6-1 and J usage is TRBJ1-2; the D is unclear. Germline lookup yields CDR1 MNHNS and CDR2 SASEGT. The CDR3 sequence is 15 residues long. V was shortened by 1 base and J by 2 bases, with 11 bases between the two germline ends. CDR3 region: CASSEGPGLNYGYTF. The CDR3 DNA reads as TGTGCCAGCAGTGAAGGTCCGGGTTTGAACTATGGCTACACCTTC.

The genes are TRBV7-9 and TRBJ2-7, with 10 nucleotides matching TRBD1. The CDR3 length is 14 residues. Germline CDR1 reads SEHNR; CDR2 reads FQNEAQ (reference sequence). V shed 5 bases and J 5 bases; nucleotides not matched to a gene: 6. CDR3 residues: CASSPGQGRNEQYF. The CDR3 DNA reads as TGTGCCAGCAGCCCGGGACAGGGGAGAAACGAGCAGTACTTC.

This clone was detected a few times. The chain recombines TRBV6-1 with TRBJ2-3; 8 bases agree with TRBD2. The V gene's germline CDR1 is MNHNS and CDR2 SASEGT. With V trimmed by 1 base and J by 0 bases, 9 bases remained unmatched. This CDR3 region has 18 residues. The CDR3 region is CASSEGNSGVPSTDTQYF. The CDR3 bases are TGTGCCAGCAGTGAAGGAAATAGCGGGGTTCCTAGCACAGATACGCAGTATTTT.

The chain has TRBV4-3 and TRBJ2-3; the match to TRBD2 covers 7 bases. Germline assignment: CDR1 LGHNA and CDR2 YSLEER. After removal of 0 bases from V and 3 bases from J, the junction contained 9 bases not matched to a gene. This CDR3 spans 17 amino acids. CDR3 residues: CASSQDRGRAGTDTQYF. The DNA for the CDR3 is TGCGCCAGCAGCCAAGATCGAGGGAGGGCCGGGACAGATACGCAGTATTTT.